One sample yielded the 20 T cell receptor beta chains listed below, sequenced in a study of cytomegalovirus exposure and HLA in healthy donors. Both 60 Vbeta primers and 13 Jbeta primers went into the PCR. Measured with immunoSEQ multiplex PCR; TCRdb has only the in-frame clones, and not every one. The sample includes about 160,000 clones, roughly 80% of them seen just once. Sequencing was carried out using PBMCs. The receptors derive from a woman aged 25-40 years in good health and CMV-seropositive.

The chain links TRBV20-1 to TRBJ1-2; TRBD1 might be the D (5 bases). V dropped 6 bases and J dropped 5 bases, with 10 bases sitting between them. CDR1 and CDR2 (germline): DFQATT, SNEGSKA (reference sequence). This CDR3 contains 11 residues. DNA for the CDR3: TGCAGTGCCCTGACAGTGTATGGCTACACCTTC. It specifies CSALTVYGYTF.

The J gene is TRBJ2-3, the V gene TRBV6-4; 9 nucleotides align to TRBD2. V shed 4 bases, J shed 6 bases, and the junction held 8 bases outside the gene matches. Germline V gene sequence: CDR1 MRHNA, CDR2 SNTAGT. The CDR3 contains 15 residues. CDR3 sequence reads: CASSAGGGASDTQYF. The CDR3 bases are TGTGCCAGCAGTGCGGGCGGGGGGGCCAGCGATACGCAGTATTTT.

The CDR3 coding sequence is TGTGCCAGCAGCTTAAGGACAGGGGAAAGCAATGAGCAGTTCTTC. This encodes CASSLRTGESNEQFF. V is TRBV7-9 and J is TRBJ2-1; 9 nucleotides line up with TRBD1. The V and J ends lost 2 bases and 6 bases, in that order; junction bases with no gene match: 5. CDR3 length: 15 residues. Germline-derived CDR1 and CDR2 are SEHNR and FQNEAQ (reference sequence).

V usage is TRBV7-6 and J usage is TRBJ1-5; D ambiguous. The length of the CDR3 is 15 residues. Looked up from germline, CDR1 is SGHVS and CDR2 is FNYEAQ. V lost 2 bases and J 2 bases, leaving 10 bases between the germline ends. This chain's CDR3 is CASSLSGFGNQPQHF. Written as DNA, the CDR3 is TGTGCCAGCAGCTTATCCGGGTTTGGCAATCAGCCCCAGCATTTT.

V is TRBV6-1 and J is TRBJ2-7, with D uncertain. The germline V gene encodes CDR1 MNHNS and CDR2 SASEGT. The CDR3 totals 12 residues. V was pared by 4 bases and J by 6 bases, with 10 bases between. The DNA of the CDR3 is TGTGCCAGCAGTGCAGTCGAGGCCGAGCAGTACTTC. Its translation is CASSAVEAEQYF.

The J gene is TRBJ2-5, the V gene TRBV18, with D hard to call. The J call is doubtful: the DNA matches TRBJ2-7 better. The CDR3 totals 14 residues. Germline CDR1 reads KGHSH; CDR2 reads LQKENI. The CDR3 reads CASSPQRNFYEQYF. Here the CDR3 DNA reads TGTGCCAGCTCACCACAGAGGAACTTCTACGAGCAGTACTTC.

For this clone: No conserved phenylalanine or tryptophan is present at the end of the CDR3, so a read error is the likely explanation. The chain employs TRBV7-9 and TRBJ1-6, with D unclear. CDR1 SEHNR and CDR2 FQNEAQ come from the germline V gene (reference sequence). V was clipped by 5 bases and J by 4 bases, with 9 bases between them. CDR3 length: 14 residues. The CDR3 is CASSPDLYNSPLHL. The CDR3 bases are TGTGCCAGCAGCCCGGACTTATATAATTCACCCCTCCACCTT.

The CDR3 here is CSARDAGPQHF. The CDR3 bases are TGCAGTGCTAGAGATGCAGGGCCCCAGCATTTT. V is TRBV20-1 and J is TRBJ1-5; D is ambiguous. The V end lost 0 bases, the J end lost 9 bases, and 6 bases lay between the germline ends. CDR1 DFQATT and CDR2 SNEGSKA come from the germline V gene (reference sequence). This CDR3 spans 11 amino acids.

The chain carries TRBV5-3 and TRBJ2-1; 7 nucleotides match TRBD1. TRBV5-3 qualifies as an ORF whose function is uncertain. The CDR3 is made up of 14 amino acids. J gave up 8 bases and V 4 bases, and 9 bases lay outside the gene matches. Here the CDR3 DNA reads TGTGCCAGAAGCATAGACAGGGCGTATGATGAGCAGTTCTTC. This translates into CARSIDRAYDEQFF.

The rearrangement joins TRBV4-3 to TRBJ2-3; 7 bases are a match to TRBD1. V trimming: 4 bases; J trimming: 4 bases; junction bases outside the gene matches: 11. This CDR3 contains 16 residues. Germline V gene data show CDR1 as LGHNA and CDR2 as YSLEER. DNA for the CDR3: TGCGCCAGCAGCCCGTCGCGAGGGGGCTACGCAGATACGCAGTATTTT. Protein sequence: CASSPSRGGYADTQYF.

This sequence joins TRBV4-1 and TRBJ1-1; tentatively, D is TRBD1 (5 bases). Germline V gives CDR1 MGHRA, CDR2 YSYEKL. This CDR3 contains 14 residues. V lost 6 bases and J 4 bases, leaving 15 bases between the germline ends. CDR3 DNA: TGCGCCAGCAGACCCAGGAGGGGTACCACTGAAGCTTTCTTT. Amino acid sequence: CASRPRRGTTEAFF.

This clone was observed a few times. The chain couples TRBV29-1 to TRBJ2-5; 9 positions match TRBD2. V was pared by 3 bases and J by 3 bases, with 2 bases of the junction left unmatched. The CDR3 is 13 amino acids. Germline CDR1 and CDR2: SQVTM and ANQGSEA. The CDR3 nucleotides read TGCAGCGTTGACATAGCGGGGGAAGAGACCCAGTACTTC. The encoded protein is CSVDIAGEETQYF.

The chain has TRBV7-6 and TRBJ2-1, with 7 bases lining up with TRBD2. V lost 1 base and J lost 4; bases outside the gene matches: 7. Germline CDR1 is SGHVS and CDR2 is FNYEAQ. This CDR3 is 16 amino acids long. The CDR3, as DNA: TGTGCCAGCAGCTTAGAGCTCCCTAGCGGATACAATGAGCAGTTCTTC. It specifies CASSLELPSGYNEQFF.

J is TRBJ2-7 and V is TRBV4-2; 7 nucleotides align to TRBD1. Germline assignment: CDR1 LGHNA and CDR2 YNFKEQ. After removal of 4 bases from V and 3 bases from J, the junction contained 9 bases not matched to a gene. The CDR3 runs to 15 residues. CDR3 nucleotide sequence: TGTGCCAGCAGCCGTTTTAGATGGACAGGCTACGAGCAGTACTTC. It specifies CASSRFRWTGYEQYF.

This clone occurred a few times. This chain links TRBV4-3 with TRBJ2-3; unclear D gene. The V end lost 1 base, the J end lost 8 bases, and 13 bases lay between the germline ends. This CDR3 has 14 residues. Germline-derived CDR1 and CDR2 are LGHNA and YSLEER. CDR3 sequence (DNA): TGCGCCAGCAGCCAAGTCGTTTCTAGTAGTACGCAGTATTTT. As protein: CASSQVVSSSTQYF.

The CDR3 DNA sequence: TGCGCCAGCAGCCAGGCCCAGGGTGGAAATGGCTACACCTTC. It is translated as CASSQAQGGNGYTF. J is TRBJ1-2 and V is TRBV4-3; D perhaps matches TRBD1 (5 bases). V shed 3 bases and J shed 6 bases, with 14 bases lying between them. Germline lookup yields CDR1 LGHNA and CDR2 YSLEER. This CDR3 is 14 amino acids long.

This rearrangement joins TRBV4-1 to TRBJ1-3; 8 positions match TRBD1. Germline-derived CDR1 and CDR2 are MGHRA and YSYEKL. The ends lost 6 bases at V and 4 bases at J; junction bases unmatched: 8. The CDR3 runs 15 residues. In DNA, the CDR3 is TGCGCCAGCAGACACAGGGGGAAAGGGGGAAACACCATATATTTT. It encodes CASRHRGKGGNTIYF.

CDR3 amino acids: CASTAGATGSYEQYF. CDR3 in DNA: TGTGCCAGCACCGCTGGAGCGACAGGCTCCTACGAGCAGTACTTC. The chain uses TRBV6-1 and TRBJ2-7; D perhaps matches TRBD1 (6 bases). The V and J ends lost 7 bases and 0 bases respectively, with 16 bases between them. CDR1 is MNHNS and CDR2 is SASEGT in the germline V gene. CDR3 size: 15 residues.

This clone was counted between two and nine times. This rearrangement joins TRBV2 to TRBJ2-1; no reliable D call. This CDR3 region has 15 residues. Trimming shortened V by 1 base and J by 0 bases, and 7 bases separated the two germline ends. Germline V gene sequence: CDR1 SNHLY, CDR2 FYNNEI. CDR3 sequence: CASSEGSTSYNEQFF. The DNA for the CDR3 is TGTGCCAGCAGTGAAGGGAGCACCTCCTACAATGAGCAGTTCTTC. Variable domain in full (rest from reference TRBV2 and TRBJ2-1): EPEVTQTPSHQVTQMGQEVILRCVPISNHLYFYWYRQILGQKVEFLVSFYNNEISEKSEIFDDQFSVERPDGSNFTLKIRSTKLEDSAMYFCASSEGSTSYNEQFFGPGTRLTVL.

In its sample, this clone was seen once. This rearrangement joins TRBV5-4 to TRBJ1-5; D ambiguous. Germline-derived CDR1 and CDR2 are SGHNT and YYREEE (reference sequence). V lost 1 base, J lost 1 base, and 9 bases lay in between. The CDR3 consists of 15 residues. The DNA for the CDR3 is TGTGCCAGCAGCTTGTTCCCAGAAAGCAATCAGCCCCAGCATTTT. Its protein product is CASSLFPESNQPQHF.